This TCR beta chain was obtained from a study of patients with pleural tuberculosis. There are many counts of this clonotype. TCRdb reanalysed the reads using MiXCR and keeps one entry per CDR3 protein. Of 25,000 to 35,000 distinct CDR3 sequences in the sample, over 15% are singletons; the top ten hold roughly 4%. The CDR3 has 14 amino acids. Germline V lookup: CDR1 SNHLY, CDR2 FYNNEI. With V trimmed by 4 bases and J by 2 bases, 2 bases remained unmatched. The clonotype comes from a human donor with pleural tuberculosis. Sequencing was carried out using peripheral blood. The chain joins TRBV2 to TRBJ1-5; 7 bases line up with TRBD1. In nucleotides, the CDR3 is TGTGCCAGCAGTGGGGACAGAGGCAATCAGCCCCAGCATTTT. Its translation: CASSGDRGNQPQHF.